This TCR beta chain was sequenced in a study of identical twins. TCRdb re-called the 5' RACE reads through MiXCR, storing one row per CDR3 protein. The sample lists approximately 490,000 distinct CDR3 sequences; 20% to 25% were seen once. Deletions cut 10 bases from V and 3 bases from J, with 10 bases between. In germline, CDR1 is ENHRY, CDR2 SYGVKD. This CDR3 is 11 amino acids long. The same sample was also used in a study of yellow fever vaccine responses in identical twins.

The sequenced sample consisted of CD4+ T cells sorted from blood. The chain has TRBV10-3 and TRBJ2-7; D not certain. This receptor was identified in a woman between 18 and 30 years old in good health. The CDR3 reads CATATDYEQYF. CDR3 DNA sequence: TGTGCCACCGCAACCGACTACGAGCAGTACTTC.